This TCR beta chain stems from a study of T cells after yellow fever vaccination. Overall study: Any fraction with a low cell number was prepared using SMART-Seq v4 Ultra Low Input.

Germline assignment: CDR1 SGHRS and CDR2 YFSETQ. The CDR3 is made up of 16 amino acids. The ends were cut back, 2 bases at V and 8 bases at J, with 20 bases in the middle. In TCRdb, the 5' RACE reads were re-called with MiXCR into one record per CDR3 protein. The sample includes around 600,000 distinct CDR3 sequences, 12% of them seen just once. Material: PBMCs, obtained on the day of the yellow fever booster vaccination. This clonotype originated in a man aged 25 to 40 who received the YFV17D yellow fever vaccine. The chain is built from TRBV5-1 and TRBJ2-1; perhaps TRBD2 as D (6 bases). This CDR3 is CASSLPYLANGDEQFF. As DNA, the CDR3 is TGCGCCAGCAGCTTACCTTATCTAGCGAACGGGGATGAGCAGTTCTTC.